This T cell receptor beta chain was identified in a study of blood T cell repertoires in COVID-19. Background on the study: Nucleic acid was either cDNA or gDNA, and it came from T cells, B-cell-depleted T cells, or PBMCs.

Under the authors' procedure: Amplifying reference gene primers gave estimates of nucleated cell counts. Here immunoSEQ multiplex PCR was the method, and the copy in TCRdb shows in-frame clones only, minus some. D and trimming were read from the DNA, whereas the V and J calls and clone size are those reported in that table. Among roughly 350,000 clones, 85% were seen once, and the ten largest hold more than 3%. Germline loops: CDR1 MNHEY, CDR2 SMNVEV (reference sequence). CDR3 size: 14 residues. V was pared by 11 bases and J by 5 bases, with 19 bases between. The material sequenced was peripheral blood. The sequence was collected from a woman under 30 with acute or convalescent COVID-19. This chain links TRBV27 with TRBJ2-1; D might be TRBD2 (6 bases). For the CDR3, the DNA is TGTGCCCCCTCGACTAGTCGTCTCCACAATGAGCAGTTCTTC. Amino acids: CAPSTSRLHNEQFF.